This T cell receptor beta chain stems from a study of T-cell reconstitution after alpha-beta-depleted transplantation in children. Overall study results and limits: It was newly produced T cells that mostly accounted for T-cell counts and diversity one year after transplant.

Comments on this clonotype: Its antigen is unidentified.

Preparation of the TCRbeta library was carried out with unique molecular identifiers. TCRdb fed the PCR reads into MiXCR, producing one record per CDR3 protein. The profile shows hundreds of thousands of distinct CDR3 sequences, under 14% of them singletons. Germline CDR1 reads LGHDT; CDR2 reads YNNKEL (reference sequence). The CDR3 length is 14 residues. With 1 base removed from V and 5 bases from J, the gap between germline ends came to 11 bases. This chain links TRBV3-1 with TRBJ1-1, with D unclear. The clonotype comes from a male patient aged 2-10 years who had a stem cell transplant for chronic granulomatous disease, so the T cells may come from the graft donor. The source material was peripheral blood, sampled 180 days after TCRalphabeta/CD19-depleted stem cell transplant. The CDR3 protein is CASSQALGFTEAFF. CDR3 nucleotide sequence: TGTGCCAGCAGCCAAGCGCTGGGTTTTACTGAAGCTTTCTTT.